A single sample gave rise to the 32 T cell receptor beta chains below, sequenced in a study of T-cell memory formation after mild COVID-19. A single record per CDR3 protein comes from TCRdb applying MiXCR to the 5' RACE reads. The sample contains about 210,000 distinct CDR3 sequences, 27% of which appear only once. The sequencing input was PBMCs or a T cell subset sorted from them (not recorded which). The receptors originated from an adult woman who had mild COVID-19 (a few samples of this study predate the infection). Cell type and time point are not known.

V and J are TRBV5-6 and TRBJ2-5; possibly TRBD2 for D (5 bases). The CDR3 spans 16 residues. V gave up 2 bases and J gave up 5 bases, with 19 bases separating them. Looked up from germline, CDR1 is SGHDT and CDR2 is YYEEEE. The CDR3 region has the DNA TGTGCCAGCAGCTTATCCATCCGGGGAGATTGGGAGACCCAGTACTTC. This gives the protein CASSLSIRGDWETQYF.

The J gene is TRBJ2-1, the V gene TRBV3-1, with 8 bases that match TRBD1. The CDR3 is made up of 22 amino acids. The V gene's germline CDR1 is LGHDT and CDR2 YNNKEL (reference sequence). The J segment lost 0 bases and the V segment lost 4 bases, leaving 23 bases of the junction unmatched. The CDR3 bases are TGTGCCAGCAGCCGTCAGAGTAAGGCTGGACAGGGCGTCTTGAGCTCCTACAATGAGCAGTTCTTC. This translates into CASSRQSKAGQGVLSSYNEQFF.

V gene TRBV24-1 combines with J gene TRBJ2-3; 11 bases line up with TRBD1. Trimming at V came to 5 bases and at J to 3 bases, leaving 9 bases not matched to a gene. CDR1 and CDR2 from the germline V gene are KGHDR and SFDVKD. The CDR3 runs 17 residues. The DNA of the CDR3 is TGTGCCACCAGTGTTCCAACGGGACAGGGGGGTACAGATACGCAGTATTTT. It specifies CATSVPTGQGGTDTQYF.

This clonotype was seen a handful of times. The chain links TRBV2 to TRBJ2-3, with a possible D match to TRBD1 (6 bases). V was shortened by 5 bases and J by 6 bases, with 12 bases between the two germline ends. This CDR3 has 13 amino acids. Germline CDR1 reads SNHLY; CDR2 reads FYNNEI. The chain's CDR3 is CASSTGQSDTQYF. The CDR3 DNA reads TGTGCCAGCAGTACCGGACAGTCGGATACGCAGTATTTT.

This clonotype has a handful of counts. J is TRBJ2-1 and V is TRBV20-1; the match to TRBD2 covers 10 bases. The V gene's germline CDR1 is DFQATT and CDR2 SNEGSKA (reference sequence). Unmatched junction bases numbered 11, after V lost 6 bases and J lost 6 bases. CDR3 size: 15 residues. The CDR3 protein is CSAPTLAGAGNEQFF. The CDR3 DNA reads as TGCAGTGCGCCAACCCTAGCGGGAGCCGGCAATGAGCAGTTCTTC.

The CDR3 DNA reads as TGTGCCAGCAGTTTCGGAAGGTACAATGAGCAGTTCTTC. Protein product: CASSFGRYNEQFF. The V call is TRBV12-3 or TRBV12-4, the J call TRBJ2-1, with D hard to call. V lost 3 bases to trimming and J lost 4 bases, with 7 bases between them. The CDR3 is 13 residues long.

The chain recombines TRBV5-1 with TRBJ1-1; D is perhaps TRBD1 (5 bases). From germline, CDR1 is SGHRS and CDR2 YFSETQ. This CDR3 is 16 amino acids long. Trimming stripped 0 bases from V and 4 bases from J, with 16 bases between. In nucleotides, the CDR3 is TGCGCCAGCAGCTTGGATCTGGGGGGAAGGAGCACTGAAGCTTTCTTT. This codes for CASSLDLGGRSTEAFF.

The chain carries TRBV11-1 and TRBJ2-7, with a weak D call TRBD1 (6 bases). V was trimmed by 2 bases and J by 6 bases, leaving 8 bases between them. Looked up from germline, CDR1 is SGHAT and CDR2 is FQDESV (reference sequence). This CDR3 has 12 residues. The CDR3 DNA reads TGTGCCAGCAGCTTATTAGGGGGCGAGCAGTACTTC. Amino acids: CASSLLGGEQYF.

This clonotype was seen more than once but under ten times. This CDR3 is CASSCVGTRCEQFF. Written as DNA, the CDR3 is TGTGCCAGCAGTTGCGTTGGGACTAGATGCGAGCAGTTCTTC. The chain recombines TRBV6-2 or TRBV6-3 with TRBJ2-1, with 8 bases lining up with TRBD2. CDR1 MNHEY and CDR2 SVGEGT come from the germline V gene. This CDR3 comprises 14 residues. Trimming at V came to 4 bases and at J to 10 bases, leaving 9 bases not matched to a gene.

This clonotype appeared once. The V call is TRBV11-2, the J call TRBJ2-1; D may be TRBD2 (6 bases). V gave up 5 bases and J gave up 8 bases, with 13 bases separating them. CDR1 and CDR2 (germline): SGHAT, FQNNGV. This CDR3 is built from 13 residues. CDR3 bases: TGTGCCAGCAGCCCAATTCCTAGCGATGAGCAGTTCTTC. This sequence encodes CASSPIPSDEQFF.

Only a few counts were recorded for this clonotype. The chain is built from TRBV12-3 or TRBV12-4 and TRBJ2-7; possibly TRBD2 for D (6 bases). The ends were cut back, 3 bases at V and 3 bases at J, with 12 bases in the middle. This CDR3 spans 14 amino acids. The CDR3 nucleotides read TGTGCCAGCAGTTTGAGCCCGGGGGTCTACGAGCAGTACTTC. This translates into CASSLSPGVYEQYF.

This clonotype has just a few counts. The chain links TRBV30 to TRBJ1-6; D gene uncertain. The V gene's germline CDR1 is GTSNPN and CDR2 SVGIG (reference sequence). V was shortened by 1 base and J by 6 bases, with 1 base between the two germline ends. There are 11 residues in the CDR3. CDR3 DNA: TGTGCCTGGAGTGCTAATTCACCCCTCCACTTT. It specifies CAWSANSPLHF.

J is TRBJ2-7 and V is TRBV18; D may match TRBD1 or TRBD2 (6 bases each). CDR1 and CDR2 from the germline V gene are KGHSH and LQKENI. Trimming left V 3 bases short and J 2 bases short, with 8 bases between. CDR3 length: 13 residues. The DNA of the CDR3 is TGTGCCAGCTCACCCGGGGGCCCCTACGAGCAGTACTTC. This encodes CASSPGGPYEQYF.

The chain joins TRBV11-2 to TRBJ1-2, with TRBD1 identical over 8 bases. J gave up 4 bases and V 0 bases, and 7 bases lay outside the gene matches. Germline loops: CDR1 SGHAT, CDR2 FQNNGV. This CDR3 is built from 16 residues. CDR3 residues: CASSLDLGTGPYGYTF. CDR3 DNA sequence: TGTGCCAGCAGCTTAGATCTGGGGACAGGACCCTATGGCTACACCTTC. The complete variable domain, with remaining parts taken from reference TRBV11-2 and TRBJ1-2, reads EAGVAQSPRYKIIEKRQSVAFWCNPISGHATLYWYQQILGQGPKLLIQFQNNGVVDDSQLPKDRFSAERLKGVDSTLKIQPAKLEDSAVYLCASSLDLGTGPYGYTFGSGTRLTVV.

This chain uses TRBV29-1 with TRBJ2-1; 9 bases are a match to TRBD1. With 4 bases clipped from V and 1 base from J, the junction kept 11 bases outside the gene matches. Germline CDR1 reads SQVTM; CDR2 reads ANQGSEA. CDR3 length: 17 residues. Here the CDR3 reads CSVVANQGTGSYNEQFF. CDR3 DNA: TGCAGCGTTGTGGCCAATCAAGGGACAGGGTCCTACAATGAGCAGTTCTTC.

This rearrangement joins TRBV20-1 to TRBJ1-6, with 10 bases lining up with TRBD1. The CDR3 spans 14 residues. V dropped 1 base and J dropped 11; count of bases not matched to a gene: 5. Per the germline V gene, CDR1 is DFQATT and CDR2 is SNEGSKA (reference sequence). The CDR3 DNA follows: TGCAGTGCTAGAGGGACAGGGGGGATACCACCCCTCCACTTT. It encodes CSARGTGGIPPLHF.

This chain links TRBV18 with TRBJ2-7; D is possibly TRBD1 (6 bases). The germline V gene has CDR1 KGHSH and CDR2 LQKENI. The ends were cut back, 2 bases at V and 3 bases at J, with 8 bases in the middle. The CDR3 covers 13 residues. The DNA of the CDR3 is TGTGCCAGCTCACCAAGGGACAACTACGAGCAGTACTTC. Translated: CASSPRDNYEQYF.

The CDR3 sequence: CSAPDSYTYEQYF. The DNA of the CDR3 is TGCAGTGCCCCTGACAGTTATACCTACGAGCAGTACTTC. This chain connects TRBV20-1 to TRBJ2-7, with D maybe TRBD1 (5 bases). The CDR3 covers 13 residues. The germline gives CDR1 DFQATT, CDR2 SNEGSKA (reference sequence). V lost 6 bases to trimming and J lost 2 bases, with 14 bases between them.

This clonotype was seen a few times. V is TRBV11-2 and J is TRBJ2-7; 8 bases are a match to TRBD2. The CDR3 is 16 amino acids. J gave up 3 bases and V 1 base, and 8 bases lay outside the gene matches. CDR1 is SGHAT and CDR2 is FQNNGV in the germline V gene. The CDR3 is CASSLVTSGPNYEQYF. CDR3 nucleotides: TGTGCCAGCAGCTTAGTTACTAGCGGACCCAACTACGAGCAGTACTTC.

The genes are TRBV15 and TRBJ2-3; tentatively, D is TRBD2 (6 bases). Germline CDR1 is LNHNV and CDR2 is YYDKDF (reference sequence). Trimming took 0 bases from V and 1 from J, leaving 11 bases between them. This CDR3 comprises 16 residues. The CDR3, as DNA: TGTGCCACCAGCAGAGATAAAGGGGAGGGCACAGATACGCAGTATTTT. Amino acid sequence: CATSRDKGEGTDTQYF.

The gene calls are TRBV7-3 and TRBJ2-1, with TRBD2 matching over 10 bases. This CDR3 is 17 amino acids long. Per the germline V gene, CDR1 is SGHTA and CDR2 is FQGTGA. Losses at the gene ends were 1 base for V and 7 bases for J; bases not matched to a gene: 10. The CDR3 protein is CASSLNSAGGLSNEQFF. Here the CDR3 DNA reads TGTGCCAGCAGCTTAAATTCAGCGGGGGGGCTGTCTAATGAGCAGTTCTTC.

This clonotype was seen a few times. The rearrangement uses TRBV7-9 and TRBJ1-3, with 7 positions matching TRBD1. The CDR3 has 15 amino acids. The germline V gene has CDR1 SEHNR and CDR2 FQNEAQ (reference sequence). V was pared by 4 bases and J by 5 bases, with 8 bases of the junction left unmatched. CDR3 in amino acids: CASSSHTTGRNTIYF. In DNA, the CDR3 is TGTGCCAGCAGCTCGCACACGACAGGGAGAAACACCATATATTTT.

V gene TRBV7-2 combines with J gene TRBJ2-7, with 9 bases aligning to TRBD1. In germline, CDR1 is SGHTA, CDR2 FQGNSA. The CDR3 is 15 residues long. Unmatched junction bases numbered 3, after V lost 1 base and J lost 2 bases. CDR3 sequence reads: CASSLGQGGTYEQYF. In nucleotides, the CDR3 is TGTGCCAGCAGCTTAGGACAGGGGGGAACCTACGAGCAGTACTTC. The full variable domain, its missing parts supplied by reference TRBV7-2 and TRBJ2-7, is GAGVSQSPSNKVTEKGKDVELRCDPISGHTALYWYRQSLGQGLEFLIYFQGNSAPDKSGLPSDRFSAERTGGSVSTLTIQRTQQEDSAVYLCASSLGQGGTYEQYFGPGTRLTVT.

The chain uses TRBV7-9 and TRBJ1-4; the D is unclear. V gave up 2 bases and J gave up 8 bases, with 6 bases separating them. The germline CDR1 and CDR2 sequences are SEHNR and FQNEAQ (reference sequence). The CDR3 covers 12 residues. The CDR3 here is CASSLFQEKLFF. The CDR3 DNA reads TGTGCCAGCAGCTTATTTCAGGAAAAACTGTTTTTT.

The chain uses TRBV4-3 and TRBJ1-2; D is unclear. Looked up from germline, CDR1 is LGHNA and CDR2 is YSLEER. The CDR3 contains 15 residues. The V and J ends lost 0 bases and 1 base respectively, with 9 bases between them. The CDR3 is CASSQDPADNYGYTF. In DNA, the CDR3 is TGCGCCAGCAGCCAAGATCCGGCAGATAACTATGGCTACACCTTC.

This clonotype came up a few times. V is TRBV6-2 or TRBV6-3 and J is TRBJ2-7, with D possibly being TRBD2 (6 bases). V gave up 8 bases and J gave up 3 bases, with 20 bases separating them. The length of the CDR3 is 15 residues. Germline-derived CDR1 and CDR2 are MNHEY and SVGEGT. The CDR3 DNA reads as TGTGCCAGCTGCGGGGCCCTCTTTTCGGGCTACGAGCAGTACTTC. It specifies CASCGALFSGYEQYF.

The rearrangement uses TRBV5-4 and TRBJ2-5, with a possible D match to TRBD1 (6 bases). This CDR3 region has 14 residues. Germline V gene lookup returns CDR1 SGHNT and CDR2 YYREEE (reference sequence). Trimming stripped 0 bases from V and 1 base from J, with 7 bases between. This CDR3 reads CASSLARGQETQYF. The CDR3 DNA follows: TGTGCCAGCAGCTTGGCCAGGGGCCAAGAGACCCAGTACTTC.

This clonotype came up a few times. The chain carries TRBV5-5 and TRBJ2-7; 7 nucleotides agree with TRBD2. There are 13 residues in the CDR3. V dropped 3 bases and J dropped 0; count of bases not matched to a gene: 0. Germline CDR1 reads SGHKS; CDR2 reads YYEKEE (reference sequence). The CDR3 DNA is TGTGCCAGCAGCTGGACTAGCTCCTACGAGCAGTACTTC. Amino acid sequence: CASSWTSSYEQYF. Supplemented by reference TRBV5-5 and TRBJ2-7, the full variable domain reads DAGVTQSPTHLIKTRGQQVTLRCSPISGHKSVSWYQQVLGQGPQFIFQYYEKEERGRGNFPDRFSARQFPNYSSELNVNALLLGDSALYLCASSWTSSYEQYFGPGTRLTVT.

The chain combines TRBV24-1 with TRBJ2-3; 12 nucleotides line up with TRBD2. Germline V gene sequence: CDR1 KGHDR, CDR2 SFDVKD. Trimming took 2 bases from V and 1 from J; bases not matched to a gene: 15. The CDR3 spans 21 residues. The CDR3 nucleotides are TGTGCCACCAGTGATTCCGAACCGGGACTAGCGGGTGGTATAGGCACAGATACGCAGTATTTT. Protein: CATSDSEPGLAGGIGTDTQYF.

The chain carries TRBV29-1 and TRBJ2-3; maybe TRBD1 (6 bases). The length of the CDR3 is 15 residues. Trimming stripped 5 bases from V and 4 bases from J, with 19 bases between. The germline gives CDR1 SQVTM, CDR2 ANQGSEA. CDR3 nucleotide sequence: TGCAGCGTTTGGGGGCTCGGCAGAGAGGCAGATACGCAGTATTTT. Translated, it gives CSVWGLGREADTQYF.

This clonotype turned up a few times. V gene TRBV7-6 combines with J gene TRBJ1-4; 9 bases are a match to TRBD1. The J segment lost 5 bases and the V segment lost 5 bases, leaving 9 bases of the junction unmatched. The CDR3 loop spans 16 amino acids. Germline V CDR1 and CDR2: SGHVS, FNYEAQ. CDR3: CASSPWTGVKNEKLFF. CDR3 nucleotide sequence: TGTGCCAGCAGCCCCTGGACAGGGGTGAAGAATGAAAAACTGTTTTTT.

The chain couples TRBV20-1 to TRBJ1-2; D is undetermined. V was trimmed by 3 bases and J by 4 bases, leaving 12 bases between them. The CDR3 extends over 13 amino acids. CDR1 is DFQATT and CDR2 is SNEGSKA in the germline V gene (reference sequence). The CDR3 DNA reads TGCAGTGCTAGTCCTTGGGCTATCTATGGCTACACCTTC. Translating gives CSASPWAIYGYTF.